This TCR beta chain derives from a study of T cells expressing NK-cell markers. The wider study: It was from sorted CD3+CD56+NKG2C+, CD3+CD56+NKG2C- and CD3+CD56-NKG2C+ T cells that TCR beta repertoires came. Within the sequenced cohort of eight donors, seven exhibited HCMV seropositivity and one was seronegative. Findings and caveats of the study: The CD3+CD56-NKG2C+ fraction of a handful of donors was also led by these clonotypes.

CDR3 length: 14 amino acids. Germline V gene lookup returns CDR1 SGHDT and CDR2 YYEEEE. TCRdb reprocessed the 5' RACE reads and reports one entry per CDR3 protein, with no DNA. In all, the sample yields about 300,000 distinct CDR3 sequences. Notes on this clonotype: The antigen is unknown.

The receptor was derived from a woman between 18 and 70 years old in good health. This chain uses TRBV5-6 with TRBJ2-5; no DNA is available, so the TRBD1 call from TCRdb remains unchecked. Sequenced material: blood T cells: a sorted CD56 or NKG2C T cell subset, CD4+ or CD8+ T cells, or bulk PBMC T cells (not recorded which). CDR3 sequence reads: CAGHSGVRGETQYF.